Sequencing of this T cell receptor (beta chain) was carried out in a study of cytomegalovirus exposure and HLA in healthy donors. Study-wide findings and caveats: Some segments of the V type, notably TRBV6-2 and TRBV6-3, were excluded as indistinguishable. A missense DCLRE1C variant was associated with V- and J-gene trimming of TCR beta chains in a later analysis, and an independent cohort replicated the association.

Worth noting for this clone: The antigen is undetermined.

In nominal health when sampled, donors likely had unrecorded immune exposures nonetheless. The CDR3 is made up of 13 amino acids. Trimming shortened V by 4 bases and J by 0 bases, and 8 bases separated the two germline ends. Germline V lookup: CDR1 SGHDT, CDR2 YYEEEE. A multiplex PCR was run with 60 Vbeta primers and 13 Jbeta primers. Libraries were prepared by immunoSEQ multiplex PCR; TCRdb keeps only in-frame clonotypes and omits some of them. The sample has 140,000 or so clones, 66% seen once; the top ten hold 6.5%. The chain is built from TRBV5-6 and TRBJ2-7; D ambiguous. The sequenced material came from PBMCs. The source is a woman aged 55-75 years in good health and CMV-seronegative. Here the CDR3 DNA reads TGTGCCAGCAGCAGCCAACGCTCCTACGAGCAGTACTTC. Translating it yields CASSSQRSYEQYF.